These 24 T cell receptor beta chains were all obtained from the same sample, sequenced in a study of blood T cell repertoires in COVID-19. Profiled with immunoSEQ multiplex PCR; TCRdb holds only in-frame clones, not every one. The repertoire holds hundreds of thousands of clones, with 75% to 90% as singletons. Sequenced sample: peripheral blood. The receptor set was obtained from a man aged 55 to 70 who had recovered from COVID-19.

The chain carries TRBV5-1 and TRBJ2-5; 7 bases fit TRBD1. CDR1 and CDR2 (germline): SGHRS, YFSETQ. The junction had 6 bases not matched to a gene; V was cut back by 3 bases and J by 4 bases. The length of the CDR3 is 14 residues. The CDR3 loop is CASSSRTGRETQYF. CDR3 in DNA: TGCGCCAGCAGCTCTCGGACAGGCCGAGAGACCCAGTACTTC.

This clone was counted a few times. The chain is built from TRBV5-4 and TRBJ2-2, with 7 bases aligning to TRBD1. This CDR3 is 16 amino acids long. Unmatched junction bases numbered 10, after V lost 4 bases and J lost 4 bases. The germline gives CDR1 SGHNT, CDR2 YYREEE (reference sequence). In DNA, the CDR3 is TGTGCCAGCAGCACCGGGGACAGTAGAGGCACCGGGGAGCTGTTTTTT. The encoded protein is CASSTGDSRGTGELFF.

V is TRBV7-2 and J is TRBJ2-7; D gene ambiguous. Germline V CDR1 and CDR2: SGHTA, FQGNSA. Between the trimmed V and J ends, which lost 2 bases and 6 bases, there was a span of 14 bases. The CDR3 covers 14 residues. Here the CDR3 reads CASSLLRSTGEQYF. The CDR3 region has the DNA TGTGCCAGCAGCTTATTACGATCGACGGGCGAGCAGTACTTC.

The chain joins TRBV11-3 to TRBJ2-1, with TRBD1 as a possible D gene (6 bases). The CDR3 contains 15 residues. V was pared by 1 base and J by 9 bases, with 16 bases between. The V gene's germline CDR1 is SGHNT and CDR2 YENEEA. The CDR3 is CASSLVGAGWGEQFF. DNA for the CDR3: TGTGCCAGCAGCTTAGTGGGGGCCGGGTGGGGTGAGCAGTTCTTC.

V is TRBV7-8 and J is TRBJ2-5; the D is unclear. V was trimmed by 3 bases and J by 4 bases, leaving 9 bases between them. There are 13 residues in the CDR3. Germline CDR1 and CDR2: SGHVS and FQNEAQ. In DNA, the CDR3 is TGTGCCAGCAGCTTTCCATTCGGAGAGACCCAGTACTTC. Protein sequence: CASSFPFGETQYF.

CDR3 sequence (DNA): TGTGCCAGCAGCTTAGGGTTCCAGCGGGGGCCGACCTACAATGAGCAGTTCTTC. Translated, it gives CASSLGFQRGPTYNEQFF. The chain recombines TRBV11-2 with TRBJ2-1; TRBD2 aligns across 8 bases. Germline loops: CDR1 SGHAT, CDR2 FQNNGV. V lost 1 base, J lost 2 bases, and 10 bases stayed unmatched. The CDR3 is made up of 18 amino acids.

CDR3 loop: CASNEWANSGNTIYF. The CDR3 coding sequence is TGTGCCAGCAATGAGTGGGCAAACTCTGGAAACACCATATATTTT. The rearrangement joins TRBV9 to TRBJ1-3; D gene uncertain. Germline values: CDR1 SGDLS, CDR2 YYNGEE. The CDR3 length is 15 residues. The V end was cut by 6 bases, the J end by 0 bases, with 13 bases between.

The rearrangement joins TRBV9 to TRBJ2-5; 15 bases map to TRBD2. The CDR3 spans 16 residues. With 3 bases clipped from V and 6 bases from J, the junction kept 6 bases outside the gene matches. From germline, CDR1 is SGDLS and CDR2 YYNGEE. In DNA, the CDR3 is TGTGCCAGCAGCGCCGGGACTAGCGGGGGGTTACAGACCCAGTACTTC. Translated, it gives CASSAGTSGGLQTQYF.

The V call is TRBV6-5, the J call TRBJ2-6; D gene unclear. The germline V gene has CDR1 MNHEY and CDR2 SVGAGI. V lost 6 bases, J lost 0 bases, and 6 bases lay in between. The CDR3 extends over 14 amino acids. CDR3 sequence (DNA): TGTGCCAGCAGACTAATCTCTGGGGCCAACGTCCTGACTTTC. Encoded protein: CASRLISGANVLTF.

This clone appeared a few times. The CDR3 sequence is CASREEDSSYEQYF. CDR3 in DNA: TGTGCCAGCAGGGAGGAGGACAGCTCCTACGAGCAGTACTTC. The V gene is TRBV2, the J gene TRBJ2-7, with D possibly TRBD1 on 6 matching bases. Trimming stripped 6 bases from V and 0 bases from J, with 12 bases between. Germline-derived CDR1 and CDR2 are SNHLY and FYNNEI. The length of the CDR3 is 14 residues.

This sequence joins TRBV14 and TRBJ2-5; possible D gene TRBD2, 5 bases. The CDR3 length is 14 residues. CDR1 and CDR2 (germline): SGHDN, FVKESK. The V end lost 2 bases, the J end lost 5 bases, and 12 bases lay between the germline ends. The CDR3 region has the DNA TGTGCCAGCAGCCAATTAATGACGGGGGAGACCCAGTACTTC. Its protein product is CASSQLMTGETQYF.

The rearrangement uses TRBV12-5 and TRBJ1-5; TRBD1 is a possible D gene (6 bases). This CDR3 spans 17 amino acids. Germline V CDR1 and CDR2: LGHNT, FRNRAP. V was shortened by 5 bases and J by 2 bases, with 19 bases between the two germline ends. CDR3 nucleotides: TGTGCTAGTGGTGGCGTGGGCAGGGGTTTCGGCAATCAGCCCCAGCATTTT. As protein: CASGGVGRGFGNQPQHF.

CDR3 amino acids: CASSFVALQETQYF. As DNA, the CDR3 is TGTGCCAGCAGTTTCGTTGCTCTACAAGAGACCCAGTACTTC. The V and J genes are TRBV27 and TRBJ2-5; no clear D. Trimming pared 3 bases from V and 2 bases from J, leaving 10 bases between. Germline CDR1 and CDR2: MNHEY and SMNVEV (reference sequence). The CDR3 covers 14 residues.

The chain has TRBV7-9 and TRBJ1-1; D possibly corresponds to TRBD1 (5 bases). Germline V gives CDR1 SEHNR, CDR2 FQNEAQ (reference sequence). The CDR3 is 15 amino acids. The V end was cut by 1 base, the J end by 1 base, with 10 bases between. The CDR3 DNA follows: TGTGCCAGCAGCTTAGATCGGGGGTGGAACACTGAAGCTTTCTTT. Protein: CASSLDRGWNTEAFF.

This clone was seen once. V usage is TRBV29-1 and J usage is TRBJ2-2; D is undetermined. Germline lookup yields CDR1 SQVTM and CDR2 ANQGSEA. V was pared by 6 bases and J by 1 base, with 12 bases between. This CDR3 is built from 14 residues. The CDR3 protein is CSVLFGGNTGELFF. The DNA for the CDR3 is TGCAGCGTCCTCTTTGGCGGGAACACCGGGGAGCTGTTTTTT.

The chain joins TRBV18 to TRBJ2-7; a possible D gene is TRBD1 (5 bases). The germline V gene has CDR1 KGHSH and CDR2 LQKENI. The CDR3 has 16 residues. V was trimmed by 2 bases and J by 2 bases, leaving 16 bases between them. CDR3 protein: CASSPIDLDNTYEQYF. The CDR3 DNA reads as TGTGCCAGCTCACCAATAGATCTGGACAATACCTACGAGCAGTACTTC. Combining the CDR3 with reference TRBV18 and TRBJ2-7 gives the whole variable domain NAGVMQNPRHLVRRRGQEARLRCSPMKGHSHVYWYRQLPEEGLKFMVYLQKENIIDESGMPKERFSAEFPKEGPSILRIQQVVRGDSAAYFCASSPIDLDNTYEQYFGPGTRLTVT.

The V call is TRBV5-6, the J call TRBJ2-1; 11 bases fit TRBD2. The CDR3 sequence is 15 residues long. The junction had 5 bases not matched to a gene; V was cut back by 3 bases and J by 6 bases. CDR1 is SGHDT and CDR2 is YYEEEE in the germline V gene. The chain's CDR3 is CASSYLAGGLNEQFF. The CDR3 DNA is TGTGCCAGCAGCTACCTAGCGGGGGGCCTCAATGAGCAGTTCTTC.

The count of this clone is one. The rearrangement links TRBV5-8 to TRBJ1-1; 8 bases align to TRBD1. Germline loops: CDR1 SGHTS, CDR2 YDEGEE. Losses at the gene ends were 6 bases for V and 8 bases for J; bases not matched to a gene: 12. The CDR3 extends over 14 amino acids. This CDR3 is CASKRQGRLVEAFF. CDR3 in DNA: TGTGCCAGCAAACGACAGGGGCGACTCGTCGAAGCTTTCTTT.

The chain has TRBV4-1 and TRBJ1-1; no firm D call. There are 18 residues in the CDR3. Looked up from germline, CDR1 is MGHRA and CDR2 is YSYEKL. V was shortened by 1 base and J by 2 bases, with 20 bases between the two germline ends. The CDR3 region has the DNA TGCGCCAGCAGCCAAGTTCCCCCCAGGCCCCCTGTCAACACTGAAGCTTTCTTT. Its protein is CASSQVPPRPPVNTEAFF.

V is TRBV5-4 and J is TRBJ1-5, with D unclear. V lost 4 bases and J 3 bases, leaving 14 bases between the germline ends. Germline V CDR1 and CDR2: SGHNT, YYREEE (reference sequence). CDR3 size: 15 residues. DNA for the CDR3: TGTGCCAGCAGCCTGGGTGCGGGCCTCAATCAGCCCCAGCATTTT. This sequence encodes CASSLGAGLNQPQHF.

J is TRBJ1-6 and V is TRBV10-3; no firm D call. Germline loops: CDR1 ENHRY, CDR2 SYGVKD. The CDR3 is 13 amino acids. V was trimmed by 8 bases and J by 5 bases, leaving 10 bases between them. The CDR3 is CAISLSDNSPLHF. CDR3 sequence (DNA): TGTGCCATCTCCCTTTCAGATAATTCACCCCTCCACTTT.

The CDR3 region is CASSPLGRTEKLFF. CDR3 sequence (DNA): TGTGCCAGTAGTCCCCTCGGTCGGACAGAAAAACTGTTTTTT. The chain joins TRBV19 to TRBJ1-4, with D possibly matching TRBD1 (5 bases). Trimming removed 5 bases at V and 8 bases at J, with 15 bases between. The CDR3 runs 14 residues. Germline V lookup: CDR1 LNHDA, CDR2 SQIVND (reference sequence).

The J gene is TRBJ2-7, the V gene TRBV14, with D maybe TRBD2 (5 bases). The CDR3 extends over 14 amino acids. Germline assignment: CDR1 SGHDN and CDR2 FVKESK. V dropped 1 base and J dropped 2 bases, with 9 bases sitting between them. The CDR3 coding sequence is TGTGCCAGCAGCCAAGGTCGGGGAACCTACGAGCAGTACTTC. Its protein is CASSQGRGTYEQYF.

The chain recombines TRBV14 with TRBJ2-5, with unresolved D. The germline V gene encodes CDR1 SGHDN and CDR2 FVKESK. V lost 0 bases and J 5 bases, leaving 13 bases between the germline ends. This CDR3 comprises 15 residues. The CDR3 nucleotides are TGTGCCAGCAGCCAAGATTGGGCTGTTGGGGAGACCCAGTACTTC. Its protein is CASSQDWAVGETQYF.